The entry that follows covers one T cell receptor beta chain sequence. Some clones are missing from TCRdb's copy, which holds only in-frame ones; the method was immunoSEQ multiplex PCR. Of about 130,000 clones listed, roughly 77% are singletons. Between the trimmed V and J ends, which lost 4 bases and 7 bases, there was a span of 12 bases. The CDR3 is 13 residues long. Germline-derived CDR1 and CDR2 are SGHNT and YYREEE (reference sequence). The data derive from a study of blood T cell repertoires in COVID-19. Study background: From T cells, B-cell-depleted T cells, or PBMCs came the material, which was cDNA or gDNA.

The sequence came from a woman in her seventies with COVID-19, enrolled during active disease. Sequencing used peripheral blood. The rearrangement joins TRBV5-4 to TRBJ2-1; TRBD2 is a possible D gene (5 bases). The CDR3 spells CASSGWTGNEQFF. The CDR3 DNA follows: TGTGCCAGCAGCGGATGGACGGGAAATGAGCAGTTCTTC.